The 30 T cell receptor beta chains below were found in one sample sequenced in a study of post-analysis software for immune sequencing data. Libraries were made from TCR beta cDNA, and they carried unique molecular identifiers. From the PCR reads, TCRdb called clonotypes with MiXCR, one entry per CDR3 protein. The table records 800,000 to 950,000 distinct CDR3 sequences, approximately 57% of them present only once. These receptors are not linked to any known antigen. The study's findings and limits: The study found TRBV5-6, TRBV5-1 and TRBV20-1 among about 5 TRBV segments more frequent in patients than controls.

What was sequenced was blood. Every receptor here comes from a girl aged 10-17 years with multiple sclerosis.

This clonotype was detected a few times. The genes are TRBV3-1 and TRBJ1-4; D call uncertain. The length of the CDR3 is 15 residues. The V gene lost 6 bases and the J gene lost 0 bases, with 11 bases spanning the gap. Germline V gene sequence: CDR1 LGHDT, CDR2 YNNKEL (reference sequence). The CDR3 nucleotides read TGTGCCAGCAGTCAATACAGTGCAACTAATGAAAAACTGTTTTTT. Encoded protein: CASSQYSATNEKLFF.

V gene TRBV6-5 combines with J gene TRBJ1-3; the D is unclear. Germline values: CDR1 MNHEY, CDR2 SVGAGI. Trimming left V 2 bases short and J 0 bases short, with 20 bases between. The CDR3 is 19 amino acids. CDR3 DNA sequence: TGTGCCAGCAGTTACCTCCCCCCGGTGGAGTCCGACTCTGGAAACACCATATATTTT. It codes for CASSYLPPVESDSGNTIYF.

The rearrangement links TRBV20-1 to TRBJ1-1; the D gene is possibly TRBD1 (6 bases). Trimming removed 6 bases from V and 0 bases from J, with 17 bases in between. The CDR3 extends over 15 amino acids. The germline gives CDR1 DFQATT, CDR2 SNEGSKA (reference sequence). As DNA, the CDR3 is TGCAGTGCGAATGCCCGGGACATAATGAACACTGAAGCTTTCTTT. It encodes CSANARDIMNTEAFF.

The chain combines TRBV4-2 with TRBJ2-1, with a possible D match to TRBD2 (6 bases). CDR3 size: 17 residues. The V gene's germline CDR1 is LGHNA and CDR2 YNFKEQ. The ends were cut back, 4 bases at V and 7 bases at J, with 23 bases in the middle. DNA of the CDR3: TGTGCCAGCAGCCTACCATCGCGGGGAGCCTTTACAAATGAGCAGTTCTTC. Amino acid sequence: CASSLPSRGAFTNEQFF.

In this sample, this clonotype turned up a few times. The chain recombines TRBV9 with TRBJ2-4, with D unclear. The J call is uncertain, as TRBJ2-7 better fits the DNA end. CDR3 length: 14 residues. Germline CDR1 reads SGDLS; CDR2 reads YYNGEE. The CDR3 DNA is TGTGCCAGCAGCCCCCCGACCCCAGGAACCGAGCAGTACTTC. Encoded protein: CASSPPTPGTEQYF.

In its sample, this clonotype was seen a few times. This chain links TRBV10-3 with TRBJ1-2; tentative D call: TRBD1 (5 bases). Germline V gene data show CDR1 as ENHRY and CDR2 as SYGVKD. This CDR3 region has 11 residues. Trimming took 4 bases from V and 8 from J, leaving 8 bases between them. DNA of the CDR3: TGTGCCATCAGTGGGGACCTGGGCTACACCTTC. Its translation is CAISGDLGYTF.

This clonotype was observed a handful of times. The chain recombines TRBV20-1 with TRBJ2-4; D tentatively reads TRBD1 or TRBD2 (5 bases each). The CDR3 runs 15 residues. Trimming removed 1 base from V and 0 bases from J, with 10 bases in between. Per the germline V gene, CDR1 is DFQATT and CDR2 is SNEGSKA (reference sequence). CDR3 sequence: CSARVPGTAKNIQYF. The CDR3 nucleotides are TGCAGTGCTAGAGTCCCAGGGACAGCCAAAAACATTCAGTACTTC.

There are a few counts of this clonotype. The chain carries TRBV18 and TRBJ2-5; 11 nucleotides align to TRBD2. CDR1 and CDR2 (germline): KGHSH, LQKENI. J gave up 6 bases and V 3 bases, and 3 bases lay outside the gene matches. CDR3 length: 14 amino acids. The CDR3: CASSPASGRKTQYF. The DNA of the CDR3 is TGTGCCAGCTCACCGGCTAGCGGGAGGAAGACCCAGTACTTC.

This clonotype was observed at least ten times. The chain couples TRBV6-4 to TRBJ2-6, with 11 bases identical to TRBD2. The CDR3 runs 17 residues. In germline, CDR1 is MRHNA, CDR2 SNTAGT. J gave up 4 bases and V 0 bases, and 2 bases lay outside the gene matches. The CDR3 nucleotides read TGTGCCAGCAGTGACTCGACTAGCGGGGCCGGGGCCAACGTCCTGACTTTC. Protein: CASSDSTSGAGANVLTF.

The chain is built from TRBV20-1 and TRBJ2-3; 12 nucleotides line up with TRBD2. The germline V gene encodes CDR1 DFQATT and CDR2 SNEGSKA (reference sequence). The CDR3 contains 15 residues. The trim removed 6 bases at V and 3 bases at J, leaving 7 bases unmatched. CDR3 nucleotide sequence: TGCAGTGCCGGACTAGCGGGGTTCCATACAGATACGCAGTATTTT. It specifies CSAGLAGFHTDTQYF.

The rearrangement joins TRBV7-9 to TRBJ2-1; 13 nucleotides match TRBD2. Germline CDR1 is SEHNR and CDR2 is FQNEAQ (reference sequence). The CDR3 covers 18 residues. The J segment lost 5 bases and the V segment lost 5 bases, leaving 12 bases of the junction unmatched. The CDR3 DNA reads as TGTGCCAGCAGCAATAGCCGGACTAGCGGGAGATTCCACAATGAGCAGTTCTTC. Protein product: CASSNSRTSGRFHNEQFF.

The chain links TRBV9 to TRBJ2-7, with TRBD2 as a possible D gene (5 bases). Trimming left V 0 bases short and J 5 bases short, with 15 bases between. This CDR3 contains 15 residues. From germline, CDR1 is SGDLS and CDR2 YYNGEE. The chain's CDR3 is CASSVVGMLGDEQYF. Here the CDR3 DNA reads TGTGCCAGCAGCGTAGTCGGAATGCTGGGAGACGAGCAGTACTTC.

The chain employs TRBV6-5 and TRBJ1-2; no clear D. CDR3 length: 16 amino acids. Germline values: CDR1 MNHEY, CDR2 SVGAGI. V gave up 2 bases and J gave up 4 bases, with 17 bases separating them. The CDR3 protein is CASSYQGSTTLYGYTF. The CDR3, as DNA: TGTGCCAGCAGTTACCAAGGTAGTACGACGCTCTATGGCTACACCTTC.

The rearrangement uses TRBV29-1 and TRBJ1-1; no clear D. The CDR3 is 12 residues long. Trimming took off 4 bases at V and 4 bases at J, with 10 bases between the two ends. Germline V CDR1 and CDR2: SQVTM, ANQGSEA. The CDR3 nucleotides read TGCAGCGTTGGGCAGGCGGGCACTGAAGCTTTCTTT. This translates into CSVGQAGTEAFF.

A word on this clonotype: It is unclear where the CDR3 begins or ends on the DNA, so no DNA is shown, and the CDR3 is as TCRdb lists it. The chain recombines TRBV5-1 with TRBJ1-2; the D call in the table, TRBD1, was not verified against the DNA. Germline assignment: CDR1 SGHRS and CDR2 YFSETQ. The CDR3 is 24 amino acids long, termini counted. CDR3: CASSFENRWEDTQYFGPGAAGYTF.

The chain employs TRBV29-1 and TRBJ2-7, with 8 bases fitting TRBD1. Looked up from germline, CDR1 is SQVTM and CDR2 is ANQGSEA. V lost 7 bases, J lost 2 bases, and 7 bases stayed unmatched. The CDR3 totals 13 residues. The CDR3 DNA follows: TGCAGCGCTCGGACAGGGAAGACCTACGAGCAGTACTTC. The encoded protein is CSARTGKTYEQYF.

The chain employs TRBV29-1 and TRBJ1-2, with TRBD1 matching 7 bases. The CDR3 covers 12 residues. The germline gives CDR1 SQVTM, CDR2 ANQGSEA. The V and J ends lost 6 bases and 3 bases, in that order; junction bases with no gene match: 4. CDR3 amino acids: CSVDREYYGYTF. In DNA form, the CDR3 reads TGCAGCGTCGACAGGGAATACTATGGCTACACCTTC.

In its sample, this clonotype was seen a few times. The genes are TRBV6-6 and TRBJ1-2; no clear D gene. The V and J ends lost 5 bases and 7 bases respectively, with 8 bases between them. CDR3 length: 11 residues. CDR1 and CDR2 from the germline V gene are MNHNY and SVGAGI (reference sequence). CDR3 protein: CASSPPGGYTF. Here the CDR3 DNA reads TGTGCCAGCAGTCCCCCGGGTGGCTACACCTTC.

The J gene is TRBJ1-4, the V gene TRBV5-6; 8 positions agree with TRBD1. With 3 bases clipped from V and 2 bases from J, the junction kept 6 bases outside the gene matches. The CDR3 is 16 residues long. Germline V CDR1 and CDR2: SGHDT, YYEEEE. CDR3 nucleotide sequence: TGTGCCAGCAGCTCCTCAGGGGGCGGGACTAATGAAAAACTGTTTTTT. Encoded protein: CASSSSGGGTNEKLFF.

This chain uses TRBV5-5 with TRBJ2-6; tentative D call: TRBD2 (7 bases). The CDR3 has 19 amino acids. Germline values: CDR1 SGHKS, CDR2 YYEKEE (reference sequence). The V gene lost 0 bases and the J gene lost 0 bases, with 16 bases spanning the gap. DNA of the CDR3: TGTGCCAGCAGCTTGGGACCAGGGAGGGGGACCTCTGGGGCCAACGTCCTGACTTTC. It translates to CASSLGPGRGTSGANVLTF.

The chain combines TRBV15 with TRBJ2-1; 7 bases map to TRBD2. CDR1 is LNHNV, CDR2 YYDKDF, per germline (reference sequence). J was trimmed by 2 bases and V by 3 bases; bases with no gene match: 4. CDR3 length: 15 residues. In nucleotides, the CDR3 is TGTGCCACCAGCAGCAGCGGGACCACCTACAATGAGCAGTTCTTC. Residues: CATSSSGTTYNEQFF.

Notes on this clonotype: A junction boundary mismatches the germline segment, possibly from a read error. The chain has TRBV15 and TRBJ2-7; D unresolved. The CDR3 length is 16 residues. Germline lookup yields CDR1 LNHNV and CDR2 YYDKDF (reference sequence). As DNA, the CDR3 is TGTACCACCAGCGCGTTCGCGCCATCAGGATCCTACGAGCAGTACTTC. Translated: CTTSAFAPSGSYEQYF.

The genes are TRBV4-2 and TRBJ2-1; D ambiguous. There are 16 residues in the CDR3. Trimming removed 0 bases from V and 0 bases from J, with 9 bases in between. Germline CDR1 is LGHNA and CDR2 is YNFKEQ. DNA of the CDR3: TGTGCCAGCAGCCAAGATCCGGAGCACTCCTACAATGAGCAGTTCTTC. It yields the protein CASSQDPEHSYNEQFF.

The CDR3 sequence is CASSVGASGGSYEQYF. The CDR3 coding sequence is TGTGCCAGCAGCGTAGGGGCTAGCGGGGGATCCTACGAGCAGTACTTC. The rearrangement links TRBV11-2 to TRBJ2-7; TRBD2 agrees at 10 bases. The length of the CDR3 is 16 residues. J was trimmed by 1 base and V by 5 bases; bases with no gene match: 8. Germline lookup yields CDR1 SGHAT and CDR2 FQNNGV.

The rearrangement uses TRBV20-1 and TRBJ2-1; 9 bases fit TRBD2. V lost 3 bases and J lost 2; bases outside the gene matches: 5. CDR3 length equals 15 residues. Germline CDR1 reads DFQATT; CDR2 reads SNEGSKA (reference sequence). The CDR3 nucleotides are TGCAGTGCTAGGCACCTAGCGGGGACCTACAATGAGCAGTTCTTC. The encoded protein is CSARHLAGTYNEQFF.

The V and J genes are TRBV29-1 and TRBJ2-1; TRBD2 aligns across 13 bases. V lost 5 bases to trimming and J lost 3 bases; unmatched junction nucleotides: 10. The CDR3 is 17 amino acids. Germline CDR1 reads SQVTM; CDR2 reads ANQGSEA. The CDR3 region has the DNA TGCAGCGTTAGGGCCCGACTAGCGGGAGGCCGCTACAATGAGCAGTTCTTC. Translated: CSVRARLAGGRYNEQFF.

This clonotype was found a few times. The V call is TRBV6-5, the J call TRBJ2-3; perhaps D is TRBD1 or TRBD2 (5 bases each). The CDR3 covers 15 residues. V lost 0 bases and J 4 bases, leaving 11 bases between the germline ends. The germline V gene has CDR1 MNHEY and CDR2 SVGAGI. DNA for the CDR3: TGTGCCAGCAGTTACTCAGGGCAGGGAGCAGATACGCAGTATTTT. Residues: CASSYSGQGADTQYF.

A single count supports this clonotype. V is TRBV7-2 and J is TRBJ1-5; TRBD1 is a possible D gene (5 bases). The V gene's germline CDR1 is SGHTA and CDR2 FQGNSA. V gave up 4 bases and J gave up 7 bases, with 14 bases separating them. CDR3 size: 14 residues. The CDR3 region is CASSSDSFGQPQHF. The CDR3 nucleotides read TGTGCCAGCAGCTCTGACAGTTTTGGGCAGCCCCAGCATTTT. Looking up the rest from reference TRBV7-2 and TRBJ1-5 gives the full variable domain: GAGVSQSPSNKVTEKGKDVELRCDPISGHTALYWYRQSLGQGLEFLIYFQGNSAPDKSGLPSDRFSAERTGGSVSTLTIQRTQQEDSAVYLCASSSDSFGQPQHFGDGTRLSIL.

The CDR3 is CASSHTSAGTGSADTQYF. The CDR3 coding sequence is TGTGCCAGCAGTCACACGAGCGCCGGGACAGGGAGCGCAGATACGCAGTATTTT. The chain employs TRBV12-3 or TRBV12-4 and TRBJ2-3, with 9 positions matching TRBD1. This CDR3 is 18 amino acids long. V shed 5 bases, J shed 4 bases, and the junction held 16 bases outside the gene matches.

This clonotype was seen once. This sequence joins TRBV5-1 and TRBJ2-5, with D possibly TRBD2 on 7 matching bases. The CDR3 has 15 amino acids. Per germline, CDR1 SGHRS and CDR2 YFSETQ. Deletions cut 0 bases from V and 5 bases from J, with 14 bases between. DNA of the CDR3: TGCGCCAGCAGCTTGGTCGGGGGGCAGGGTGAGACCCAGTACTTC. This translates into CASSLVGGQGETQYF. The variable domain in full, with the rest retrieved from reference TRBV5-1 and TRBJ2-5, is KAGVTQTPRYLIKTRGQQVTLSCSPISGHRSVSWYQQTPGQGLQFLFEYFSETQRNKGNFPGRFSGRQFSNSRSEMNVSTLELGDSALYLCASSLVGGQGETQYFGPGTRLLVL.